The next 30 T cell receptor beta chains were all read from a single sample in a study of beta chain features in type 1 diabetes (dated by TCRdb to the late 2010s). The library was generated by the immunoSEQ multiplex PCR assay. The entire isolated RNA was reverse transcribed using the High Capacity cDNA Reverse Transcription Kit, and thus expressed TCRB transcripts were sequenced. Drawn from immuneACCESS, this table holds only the in-frame rearrangements with V and J called that TCRdb kept. Clones are partly lost; checked studies trace under half to an unresolved V gene and leave the rest unexplained. For this sample there are around 260,000 clones; roughly 24% appear just once. About 0.012% of the sample comes from the top ten. No antigen has been assigned to these receptors. The research as a whole found: A moderate but significant shortening of TCRB CDR3 length was observed in type 1 diabetes patients in all four CD4+ subsets.

The sequencing sample was made of naive CD4+ T cells from blood. In the paper's terms, the cell subset or site label means: true naive CD4+ T cells. These receptor sequences come from a woman in her 30s with type 1 diabetes.

V is TRBV4-1 and J is TRBJ1-2; D not resolved. The germline V and J ends were trimmed by 1 base and 6 bases, with 9 bases remaining between them. The CDR3 is 13 amino acids. Germline values: CDR1 MGHRA, CDR2 YSYEKL. The CDR3: CASSQAIPHGYTF. DNA of the CDR3: TGCGCCAGCAGCCAAGCAATTCCCCATGGCTACACCTTC.

This CDR3 reads CATSPTGGPDTQYF. The CDR3 DNA reads as TGTGCCACCAGCCCCACCGGAGGGCCAGATACGCAGTATTTT. The chain is built from TRBV15 and TRBJ2-3, with D tentatively TRBD2 (6 bases). This CDR3 has 14 residues. V dropped 5 bases and J dropped 4 bases, with 13 bases sitting between them. In germline, CDR1 is LNHNV, CDR2 YYDKDF (reference sequence).

Concerning this clone itself: Different DNA sequences within this sample yield the same CDR3. This chain uses TRBV18 with TRBJ2-5; D unresolved. The CDR3 sequence is 13 residues long. Per germline, CDR1 KGHSH and CDR2 LQKENI. Trimming pared 3 bases from V and 5 bases from J, leaving 10 bases between. CDR3 DNA sequence: TGTGCCAGCTCACCCCCGTCTCGGGAGACCCAGTACTTC. Translation: CASSPPSRETQYF.

The chain couples TRBV5-1 to TRBJ2-5; the D is unclear. This CDR3 region has 13 residues. V lost 5 bases and J lost 0, with 8 bases in between. Germline V lookup: CDR1 SGHRS, CDR2 YFSETQ. CDR3 sequence: CASRSGHQETQYF. The DNA of the CDR3 is TGCGCCAGCAGGTCGGGTCACCAAGAGACCCAGTACTTC.

This chain joins TRBV28 and TRBJ2-5; 7 bases map to TRBD2. CDR3 size: 16 residues. The V segment lost 7 bases and the J segment 1 base; nucleotides outside the gene matches: 12. Germline V gives CDR1 MDHEN, CDR2 SYDVKM. The CDR3 loop reads CASTHGGASGQETQYF. DNA for the CDR3: TGTGCCAGCACCCACGGTGGGGCTAGCGGCCAAGAGACCCAGTACTTC.

This clone was seen only a few times. The rearrangement uses TRBV27 and TRBJ2-7; 12 bases are shared with TRBD1. Per the germline V gene, CDR1 is MNHEY and CDR2 is SMNVEV (reference sequence). This CDR3 is 16 amino acids long. V was clipped by 1 base and J by 6 bases; unmatched bases: 7. CDR3 residues: CASSLLGGQGASEQYF. The CDR3 DNA follows: TGTGCCAGCAGTTTATTAGGGGGACAGGGGGCCTCCGAGCAGTACTTC.

The CDR3 sequence is CASSLGAGGPHNEQFF. The CDR3, as DNA: TGTGCCAGCAGCTTGGGGGCGGGAGGGCCTCACAATGAGCAGTTCTTC. The chain carries TRBV5-4 and TRBJ2-1; 9 nucleotides align to TRBD2. The CDR3 runs to 16 residues. Losses at the gene ends were 0 bases for V and 5 bases for J; bases not matched to a gene: 6. Germline V gene lookup returns CDR1 SGHNT and CDR2 YYREEE (reference sequence).

This chain joins TRBV13 and TRBJ2-2, with D maybe TRBD2 (7 bases). The germline V gene encodes CDR1 PRHDT and CDR2 FYEKMQ (reference sequence). The CDR3 totals 18 residues. Trimming took off 5 bases at V and 4 bases at J, with 23 bases between the two ends. DNA of the CDR3: TGTGCCAGCAGCCGGGGGGCTAGCGCACTCTTATCCACCGGGGAGCTGTTTTTT. Residues: CASSRGASALLSTGELFF.

This clone was seen more than once but under ten times. The chain uses TRBV28 and TRBJ2-5; 7 nucleotides align to TRBD1. Germline loops: CDR1 MDHEN, CDR2 SYDVKM. The CDR3 runs 15 residues. V shed 4 bases and J 0 bases; nucleotides not matched to a gene: 5. The CDR3 loop is CASSSGQAYQETQYF. CDR3 in DNA: TGTGCCAGCAGTTCCGGACAGGCCTACCAAGAGACCCAGTACTTC.

This sequence joins TRBV29-1 and TRBJ1-2; the match to TRBD1 covers 7 bases. V was clipped by 4 bases and J by 0 bases; unmatched bases: 5. The germline V gene has CDR1 SQVTM and CDR2 ANQGSEA. The CDR3 is 14 residues long. This CDR3 reads CSVVGTATNYGYTF. CDR3 in DNA: TGCAGCGTTGTGGGGACAGCTACTAACTATGGCTACACCTTC.

This clone was seen once. V usage is TRBV9 and J usage is TRBJ2-5, with 10 bases that match TRBD2. The germline gives CDR1 SGDLS, CDR2 YYNGEE. The junction had 14 bases not matched to a gene; V was cut back by 2 bases and J by 7 bases. There are 17 residues in the CDR3. DNA of the CDR3: TGTGCCAGCAGCGTGAGCCCCTCAGGACTAGCGGAGGGGACCCAGTACTTC. Amino acid sequence: CASSVSPSGLAEGTQYF.

The chain carries TRBV5-5 and TRBJ1-5, with TRBD1 matching 9 bases. With 4 bases clipped from V and 6 bases from J, the junction kept 8 bases outside the gene matches. The CDR3 is made up of 15 amino acids. From germline, CDR1 is SGHKS and CDR2 YYEKEE (reference sequence). In DNA, the CDR3 is TGTGCCAGCAGCCCAGGACAGGGGAGGACTCAGCCCCAGCATTTT. Translation: CASSPGQGRTQPQHF.

Only a few counts were recorded for this clone. The CDR3 coding sequence is TGTGCCTGGAGTAGGACAGGCTATAGCAATCAGCCCCAGCATTTT. As protein: CAWSRTGYSNQPQHF. This chain links TRBV30 with TRBJ1-5; 7 bases align to TRBD1. The germline V gene encodes CDR1 GTSNPN and CDR2 SVGIG (reference sequence). CDR3 length: 15 residues. V trimming: 2 bases; J trimming: 0 bases; junction bases outside the gene matches: 4.

The V and J genes are TRBV5-1 and TRBJ2-7; D is perhaps TRBD1 (5 bases). CDR1 is SGHRS and CDR2 is YFSETQ in the germline V gene. There are 13 residues in the CDR3. Trimming took off 0 bases at V and 9 bases at J, with 13 bases between the two ends. CDR3 amino acids: CASSLVDSQRQYF. CDR3 sequence (DNA): TGCGCCAGCAGCTTGGTCGACAGTCAGAGGCAGTACTTC.

This clone was seen only a few times. Additional DNA sequences in this sample encode the identical CDR3. The chain links TRBV7-2 to TRBJ2-7; D gene unclear. Germline CDR1 and CDR2: SGHTA and FQGNSA. The V end was cut by 5 bases, the J end by 2 bases, with 4 bases between. The CDR3 is 11 residues long. For the CDR3, the DNA is TGTGCCAGCAGCCGGGCCTACGAGCAGTACTTC. It specifies CASSRAYEQYF.

In this sample, this clone turned up a few times. The chain joins TRBV4-1 to TRBJ2-3; D is possibly TRBD2 (6 bases). V lost 2 bases and J 6 bases, leaving 30 bases between the germline ends. Germline V gene lookup returns CDR1 MGHRA and CDR2 YSYEKL. This CDR3 has 20 residues. The CDR3 loop reads CASSQPWTNPKPTFVDTQYF. The DNA of the CDR3 is TGCGCCAGCAGCCAACCTTGGACTAACCCCAAGCCAACTTTCGTCGATACGCAGTATTTT.

This clone was seen a handful of times. V usage is TRBV30 and J usage is TRBJ2-1; TRBD2 is a possible D gene (5 bases). Germline values: CDR1 GTSNPN, CDR2 SVGIG (reference sequence). This CDR3 has 13 amino acids. V gave up 5 bases and J gave up 2 bases, with 10 bases separating them. This chain's CDR3 is CAWASGTYNEQFF. CDR3 DNA sequence: TGTGCCTGGGCCTCCGGGACCTACAATGAGCAGTTCTTC.

This clone was recorded a few times. The chain employs TRBV28 and TRBJ1-5; the match to TRBD1 covers 9 bases. The CDR3 consists of 15 residues. V dropped 5 bases and J dropped 3; count of bases not matched to a gene: 5. The germline gives CDR1 MDHEN, CDR2 SYDVKM. The CDR3 nucleotides read TGTGCCAGCAGTAAGGACAGGGGTTCCAATCAGCCCCAGCATTTT. Translation: CASSKDRGSNQPQHF.

The chain has TRBV5-1 and TRBJ2-7; TRBD2 might be the D (6 bases). Per the germline V gene, CDR1 is SGHRS and CDR2 is YFSETQ. The CDR3 runs 13 residues. Trimming shortened V by 3 bases and J by 3 bases, and 10 bases separated the two germline ends. The CDR3 nucleotides read TGCGCCAGCAGCTATAGCGGATACTACGAGCAGTACTTC. This encodes CASSYSGYYEQYF.

The CDR3 region is CASSYSRQETQYF. CDR3 in DNA: TGTGCCAGCAGTTACTCGAGACAAGAGACCCAGTACTTC. The chain uses TRBV6-5 and TRBJ2-5, with D unclear. Germline CDR1 is MNHEY and CDR2 is SVGAGI. This CDR3 contains 13 residues. Trimming took 0 bases from V and 2 from J, leaving 4 bases between them.

In this sample, this clone turned up a few times. The chain employs TRBV7-3 and TRBJ2-1, with D maybe TRBD2 (5 bases). CDR1 and CDR2 from the germline V gene are SGHTA and FQGTGA. Trimming shortened V by 0 bases and J by 0 bases, and 6 bases separated the two germline ends. This CDR3 has 15 residues. The CDR3: CASSLTGSSYNEQFF. CDR3 in DNA: TGTGCCAGCAGCTTAACTGGGAGCTCCTACAATGAGCAGTTCTTC.

This clone was seen more than once but under ten times. The rearrangement joins TRBV29-1 to TRBJ2-7; TRBD2 agrees at 11 bases. The CDR3 is made up of 15 amino acids. With V trimmed by 6 bases and J by 4 bases, 11 bases remained unmatched. Germline V gene data show CDR1 as SQVTM and CDR2 as ANQGSEA. As DNA, the CDR3 is TGCAGCGTGACTAGCGGGATCGGGTGGGGGTACGAGCAGTACTTC. Its protein is CSVTSGIGWGYEQYF.

This clone turned up a few times. The rearrangement uses TRBV10-3 and TRBJ2-7, with TRBD2 identical over 10 bases. This CDR3 has 13 residues. V dropped 6 bases and J dropped 3; count of bases not matched to a gene: 2. Germline V lookup: CDR1 ENHRY, CDR2 SYGVKD. The CDR3 DNA sequence: TGTGCCATCAGGCGACTAGCGGGCTACGAGCAGTACTTC. It encodes CAIRRLAGYEQYF.

J is TRBJ2-1 and V is TRBV15; D is uncertain. The germline gives CDR1 LNHNV, CDR2 YYDKDF (reference sequence). The CDR3 loop spans 13 amino acids. With 3 bases removed from V and 5 bases from J, the gap between germline ends came to 8 bases. CDR3 in amino acids: CATSRALHNEQFF. CDR3 bases: TGTGCCACCAGCAGGGCCTTGCACAATGAGCAGTTCTTC. Together with reference TRBV15 and TRBJ2-1, the CDR3 gives the full variable domain: DAMVIQNPRYQVTQFGKPVTLSCSQTLNHNVMYWYQQKSSQAPKLLFHYYDKDFNNEADTPDNFQSRRPNTSFCFLDIRSPGLGDTAMYLCATSRALHNEQFFGPGTRLTVL.

This clone turned up a few times. V is TRBV10-3 and J is TRBJ2-5, with 11 bases fitting TRBD2. Germline V gene sequence: CDR1 ENHRY, CDR2 SYGVKD. The CDR3 sequence is 13 residues long. V trimming: 10 bases; J trimming: 1 base; junction bases outside the gene matches: 2. The CDR3 here is CATGLAGQETQYF. CDR3 sequence (DNA): TGTGCCACTGGACTAGCGGGCCAAGAGACCCAGTACTTC.

In this sample, this clone turned up a few times. The chain couples TRBV10-3 to TRBJ2-2; D ambiguous. CDR1 is ENHRY, CDR2 SYGVKD, per germline. The CDR3 consists of 12 residues. V was clipped by 3 bases and J by 7 bases, with 6 bases between them. The CDR3 nucleotides read TGTGCCATCAGTGATTCGTTCGGGGAGCTGTTTTTT. It codes for CAISDSFGELFF.

This clone was detected a few times. The rearrangement links TRBV5-1 to TRBJ2-6, with TRBD1 as a possible D gene (6 bases). Germline V CDR1 and CDR2: SGHRS, YFSETQ. The CDR3 is 18 amino acids. The germline V and J ends were trimmed by 0 bases and 1 base, with 14 bases remaining between them. The CDR3 sequence: CASSLVGASLSGANVLTF. The CDR3 coding sequence is TGCGCCAGCAGCTTGGTGGGGGCCTCCCTTTCTGGGGCCAACGTCCTGACTTTC.

This clone was picked up a small number of times. This chain uses TRBV7-2 with TRBJ2-3; 10 positions match TRBD2. Germline CDR1 is SGHTA and CDR2 is FQGNSA. This CDR3 has 15 amino acids. The V segment lost 3 bases and the J segment 3 bases; nucleotides outside the gene matches: 3. CDR3 DNA sequence: TGTGCCAGCAGCTTCCTAGCGGGAGAAACAGATACGCAGTATTTT. The encoded protein is CASSFLAGETDTQYF.

The chain joins TRBV7-3 to TRBJ2-3, with D perhaps TRBD2 (6 bases). The V and J ends lost 3 bases and 0 bases respectively, with 10 bases between them. Germline loops: CDR1 SGHTA, CDR2 FQGTGA. This CDR3 is 15 amino acids long. This CDR3 reads CASSFRGTSTDTQYF. CDR3 nucleotide sequence: TGTGCCAGCAGCTTCCGAGGGACTAGCACAGATACGCAGTATTTT. The full variable domain, completed using reference TRBV7-3 and TRBJ2-3, is GAGVSQTPSNKVTEKGKYVELRCDPISGHTALYWYRQSLGQGPEFLIYFQGTGAADDSGLPNDRFFAVRPEGSVSTLKIQRTERGDSAVYLCASSFRGTSTDTQYFGPGTRLTVL.

This chain uses TRBV29-1 with TRBJ2-6; 14 nucleotides line up with TRBD2. The germline gives CDR1 SQVTM, CDR2 ANQGSEA. With 7 bases clipped from V and 1 base from J, the junction kept 6 bases outside the gene matches. This CDR3 spans 17 amino acids. The CDR3 protein is CSAVGTSGRSGANVLTF. CDR3 bases: TGCAGCGCCGTTGGGACTAGCGGGAGATCTGGGGCCAACGTCCTGACTTTC.